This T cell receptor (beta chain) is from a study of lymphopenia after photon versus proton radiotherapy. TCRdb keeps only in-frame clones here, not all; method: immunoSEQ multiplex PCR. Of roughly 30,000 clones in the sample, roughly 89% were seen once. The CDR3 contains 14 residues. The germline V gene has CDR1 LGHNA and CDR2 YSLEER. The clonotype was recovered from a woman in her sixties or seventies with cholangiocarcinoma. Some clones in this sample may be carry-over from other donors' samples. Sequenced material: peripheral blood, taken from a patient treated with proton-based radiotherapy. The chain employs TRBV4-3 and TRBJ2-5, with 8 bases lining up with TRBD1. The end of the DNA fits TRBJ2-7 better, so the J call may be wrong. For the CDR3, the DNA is TGCGCCAGCAGCCAAGATGACAGGGGCTACGAGCAGTACTTC. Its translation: CASSQDDRGYEQYF.